These 23 T cell receptor beta chains were sequenced from one sample in a study of cytomegalovirus exposure and HLA in healthy donors. A multiplex PCR was run with 60 Vbeta primers and 13 Jbeta primers. Assay: immunoSEQ multiplex PCR; the TCRdb copy retains only in-frame clones and omits some. The sample lists tens of thousands of clones, 70% to 85% seen once, with 2.7% in the top ten. Sequencing input: PBMCs. Every receptor here comes from a man aged 25-45 years in good health and CMV-seronegative.

The V call is TRBV30, the J call TRBJ1-6; TRBD1 matches at 7 bases. Germline assignment: CDR1 GTSNPN and CDR2 SVGIG (reference sequence). The CDR3 spans 13 residues. The trim removed 5 bases at V and 4 bases at J, leaving 2 bases unmatched. The CDR3 loop reads CAWGTEYNSPLHF. The DNA of the CDR3 is TGTGCCTGGGGGACAGAATATAATTCACCCCTCCACTTT.

This clone was detected only once. V usage is TRBV30 and J usage is TRBJ2-5, with D possibly matching TRBD2 (7 bases). The CDR3 spans 14 residues. Germline CDR1 and CDR2: GTSNPN and SVGIG (reference sequence). Trimming shortened V by 2 bases and J by 7 bases, and 17 bases separated the two germline ends. The DNA of the CDR3 is TGTGCCTGGAGTCCAAGAACAGGGAGGGGGACCCAGTACTTC. Encoded protein: CAWSPRTGRGTQYF.

The chain is built from TRBV29-1 and TRBJ1-2, with TRBD1 matching over 7 bases. This CDR3 has 15 residues. From germline, CDR1 is SQVTM and CDR2 ANQGSEA. Trimming cost V 2 bases and J 2 bases; bases outside gene matches: 8. The CDR3 is CSVERTGDNNYGYTF. The DNA for the CDR3 is TGCAGCGTTGAACGAACAGGGGATAACAACTATGGCTACACCTTC.

The chain has TRBV9 and TRBJ1-4; no definite D call. Deletions cut 4 bases from V and 3 bases from J, with 10 bases between. This CDR3 comprises 14 residues. Germline V gives CDR1 SGDLS, CDR2 YYNGEE. CDR3 sequence reads: CASSPPGSNEKLFF. For the CDR3, the DNA is TGTGCCAGCAGCCCCCCGGGGTCTAATGAAAAACTGTTTTTT.

This sequence joins TRBV5-4 and TRBJ1-2; D ambiguous. Trimming left V 0 bases short and J 5 bases short, with 14 bases between. The CDR3 contains 15 residues. CDR1 and CDR2 from the germline V gene are SGHNT and YYREEE (reference sequence). The CDR3 reads CASSLGTTLTYGYTF. DNA for the CDR3: TGTGCCAGCAGCTTGGGTACCACCCTCACATATGGCTACACCTTC.

The V and J genes are TRBV25-1 and TRBJ1-1; D perhaps matches TRBD1 (5 bases). The V end lost 5 bases, the J end lost 6 bases, and 7 bases lay between the germline ends. The CDR3 is 11 residues long. Germline V gene lookup returns CDR1 MGHDK and CDR2 SYGVNS. CDR3 nucleotides: TGTGCCAGCAGTTCGGGGGCTGAAGCTTTCTTT. It is translated as CASSSGAEAFF.

In its sample, this clone was seen a few times. The chain has TRBV9 and TRBJ1-2; 8 bases match TRBD1. CDR3 length: 16 amino acids. Germline V lookup: CDR1 SGDLS, CDR2 YYNGEE. V lost 2 bases, J lost 0 bases, and 6 bases stayed unmatched. CDR3 residues: CASSVSQGAANYGYTF. CDR3 bases: TGTGCCAGCAGCGTTAGTCAGGGGGCGGCTAACTATGGCTACACCTTC.

This sequence joins TRBV11-2 and TRBJ2-6, with D possibly TRBD2 on 5 matching bases. The CDR3 extends over 16 amino acids. With 1 base removed from V and 0 bases from J, the gap between germline ends came to 7 bases. Germline lookup yields CDR1 SGHAT and CDR2 FQNNGV. The CDR3, as DNA: TGTGCCAGCAGCTTAGTCGGGAACTCTGGGGCCAACGTCCTGACTTTC. Residues: CASSLVGNSGANVLTF.

The chain employs TRBV5-1 and TRBJ1-4; D gene ambiguous. Deletions cut 0 bases from V and 3 bases from J, with 6 bases between. CDR3 size: 14 residues. In germline, CDR1 is SGHRS, CDR2 YFSETQ. The CDR3 coding sequence is TGCGCCAGCAGCTTGGGGGGAGCTAATGAAAAACTGTTTTTT. Translating gives CASSLGGANEKLFF.

The chain joins TRBV18 to TRBJ1-1; 9 bases are shared with TRBD1. V was pared by 3 bases and J by 5 bases, with 10 bases of the junction left unmatched. The germline V gene has CDR1 KGHSH and CDR2 LQKENI. The CDR3 is 16 amino acids. DNA of the CDR3: TGTGCCAGCTCACCCCCCGGGACAGGGCGGGGGACTGAAGCTTTCTTT. Amino acids: CASSPPGTGRGTEAFF.

The gene calls are TRBV5-1 and TRBJ1-1; 9 bases fit TRBD1. The germline V gene has CDR1 SGHRS and CDR2 YFSETQ. This CDR3 comprises 15 residues. With V trimmed by 4 bases and J by 6 bases, 10 bases remained unmatched. The CDR3: CASSPRTGAKSEAFF. CDR3 sequence (DNA): TGCGCCAGCAGCCCGAGGACAGGGGCAAAATCTGAAGCTTTCTTT.

The chain couples TRBV10-3 to TRBJ1-1, with D perhaps TRBD1 (5 bases). Trimming took 3 bases from V and 9 from J, leaving 17 bases between them. Germline loops: CDR1 ENHRY, CDR2 SYGVKD. The CDR3 runs to 14 residues. In nucleotides, the CDR3 is TGTGCCATCAGTGAAGGAGGGACGGGATTTCAAGCTTTCTTT. Encoded protein: CAISEGGTGFQAFF.

V gene TRBV30 combines with J gene TRBJ2-1; 8 bases map to TRBD1. V gave up 3 bases and J gave up 6 bases; unmatched junction bases: 10. The CDR3 consists of 15 residues. In germline, CDR1 is GTSNPN, CDR2 SVGIG (reference sequence). The CDR3 loop is CAWSTLGQGSNEQFF. CDR3 bases: TGTGCCTGGAGCACCCTAGGACAGGGTAGCAATGAGCAGTTCTTC.

This clone was detected a few times. The gene calls are TRBV27 and TRBJ1-5, with 10 bases lining up with TRBD1. Per germline, CDR1 MNHEY and CDR2 SMNVEV (reference sequence). The trim removed 5 bases at V and 2 bases at J, leaving 6 bases unmatched. The CDR3 runs to 16 residues. The CDR3 reads CASSPRDRGGNQPQHF. CDR3 nucleotides: TGTGCCAGCAGTCCCCGGGACAGGGGAGGCAATCAGCCCCAGCATTTT.

This chain joins TRBV5-6 and TRBJ1-4; D remains unclear. In germline, CDR1 is SGHDT, CDR2 YYEEEE. CDR3 size: 15 residues. Trimming took off 0 bases at V and 8 bases at J, with 14 bases between the two ends. This CDR3 is CASSLGLDTNEKLFF. As DNA, the CDR3 is TGTGCCAGCAGCTTGGGTCTCGACACCAACGAAAAACTGTTTTTT.

The chain recombines TRBV6-4 with TRBJ2-1; TRBD1 aligns across 9 bases. CDR1 is MRHNA and CDR2 is SNTAGT in the germline V gene. The junction had 15 bases not matched to a gene; V was cut back by 0 bases and J by 9 bases. There are 18 residues in the CDR3. CDR3 DNA: TGTGCCAGCAGTGACTCGACAAGGGGACAGGGAAATATTGGTGAGCAGTTCTTC. Its protein is CASSDSTRGQGNIGEQFF.

This chain connects TRBV28 to TRBJ1-2; 10 bases are a match to TRBD1. The junction had 5 bases not matched to a gene; V was cut back by 6 bases and J by 4 bases. CDR3 length equals 14 residues. Germline assignment: CDR1 MDHEN and CDR2 SYDVKM. The CDR3 region has the DNA TGTGCCAGCAGCACAGACAGGGGGCTCTATGGCTACACCTTC. Amino acid sequence: CASSTDRGLYGYTF.

This clone appeared a single time. The rearrangement links TRBV5-4 to TRBJ1-6; D is ambiguous. CDR3 length: 17 amino acids. Trimming cost V 0 bases and J 0 bases, with 10 bases left between them. CDR1 and CDR2 from the germline V gene are SGHNT and YYREEE (reference sequence). The chain's CDR3 is CASSLDLISSYNSPLHF. The CDR3 DNA is TGTGCCAGCAGCTTGGACTTGATAAGCTCCTATAATTCACCCCTCCACTTT.

The chain recombines TRBV6-1 with TRBJ2-1; no reliable D call. This CDR3 is built from 12 residues. Germline values: CDR1 MNHNS, CDR2 SASEGT. Between the trimmed V and J ends, which lost 4 bases and 1 base, there was a span of 2 bases. The CDR3 sequence is CASSASYNEQFF. The CDR3 bases are TGTGCCAGCAGTGCGTCCTACAATGAGCAGTTCTTC.

The genes are TRBV5-6 and TRBJ1-1, with D unclear. Trimming removed 2 bases at V and 1 base at J, with 9 bases between. CDR1 and CDR2 (germline): SGHDT, YYEEEE. This CDR3 is built from 14 residues. The CDR3, as DNA: TGTGCCAGCAGCTTCCTCAGCGAGAACACTGAAGCTTTCTTT. Translated: CASSFLSENTEAFF.

The chain recombines TRBV5-1 with TRBJ1-4, with D maybe TRBD1 (5 bases). Trimming left V 1 base short and J 0 bases short, with 7 bases between. This CDR3 has 15 amino acids. Germline assignment: CDR1 SGHRS and CDR2 YFSETQ. The CDR3 bases are TGCGCCAGCAGCTTGCGGGGGACAACTAATGAAAAACTGTTTTTT. It yields the protein CASSLRGTTNEKLFF.

This clone was counted a single time. This sequence joins TRBV9 and TRBJ1-2, with D perhaps matching TRBD1 (6 bases). V was pared by 2 bases and J by 4 bases, with 21 bases between. CDR3 size: 17 residues. Germline CDR1 SGDLS, CDR2 YYNGEE. The CDR3 loop is CASSVGQFWKKTYGYTF. CDR3 coding DNA: TGTGCCAGCAGCGTGGGACAATTCTGGAAAAAAACCTATGGCTACACCTTC.

The chain has TRBV9 and TRBJ1-2, with D maybe TRBD1 (6 bases). The CDR3 has 14 residues. CDR1 is SGDLS and CDR2 is YYNGEE in the germline V gene. The V and J ends lost 5 bases and 8 bases respectively, with 19 bases between them. The CDR3 reads CASRDMTGSYGYTF. The CDR3 nucleotides read TGTGCCAGCAGGGATATGACAGGTTCCTACGGCTACACCTTC.